This T cell receptor (beta chain) was recovered during a study of cytomegalovirus exposure and HLA in healthy donors. Across the whole study: Early released data had tens of millions of unique TCRs, all coming from HLA-typed donors. Among several hundred genotyped donors, about 85% fell in the Caucasian-associated ancestry cluster. Study conclusions and caveats: Per a prior analysis, the majority of TCR beta V segments were productive roughly 90% or roughly 30% of the time. The study assumed roughly uniform donor sequencing depth for presence/absence analyses.

Germline values: CDR1 LNHDA, CDR2 SQIVND (reference sequence). The CDR3 loop spans 14 amino acids. With respect to this clone: Its specificity is unknown. A junction boundary mismatches the germline segment, possibly from a read error.

It was with 60 Vbeta and 13 Jbeta primers that the PCR ran. Sequencing used immunoSEQ multiplex PCR; TCRdb keeps in-frame clones, though not all of them. The sample carries 210,000 or so clones, 75% to 80% recorded once. The sequencing input was PBMCs. The receptor's source is a woman aged 25-40 years in good health and CMV-seropositive. The chain combines TRBV19 with TRBJ2-1; 13 bases align to TRBD2. CDR3 DNA sequence: TGTGCCAGTAGTATAGAAGGGACTAGCGGGATTAGGATCTTC. Encoded protein: CASSIEGTSGIRIF.